The rows below give T cell receptor beta chains drawn from one sample of a study of patients and donors after allogeneic stem cell transplantation. In TCRdb, the RT-PCR reads were re-called with MiXCR into one record per CDR3 protein. The top ten hold around 10% of the sample, which has about 230,000 distinct CDR3 sequences, 11% to 15% seen once. Input material: blood, either unsorted or a sorted T cell fraction (not recorded which). The receptors here all came from a human donor who was either an allogeneic HSCT recipient or a stem cell or donor lymphocyte infusion donor (not recorded which). It is not recorded whose cells these are; they may come from a transplant donor. Both conserved end residues are part of each CDR3. A D gene is named only where the DNA matches it firmly. Clone size is not always given. Where it is, it says once, few, many or a class for expanded clones.

V	size	D	J	DNA	CDR3
TRBV7-8	.	TRBD1	TRBJ1-2	TGTGCCAGCAGCTTTGCGGACAGGGATGTCGGAGGCTACACCTTC	CASSFADRDVGGYTF
TRBV7-3	.	.	TRBJ2-6	TGTGCCAGCAGCTTAGGGCTGCCCTCTGGGGCCAACGTCCTGACTTTC	CASSLGLPSGANVLTF
TRBV4-1	few	.	TRBJ2-1	TGCGCCAGCAGCCGCTGGGACGGTCTCTCCTACAATGAGCAGTTCTTC	CASSRWDGLSYNEQFF
TRBV4-1	few	.	TRBJ2-2	TGCGCCAGCAGCCAAGGGGGGAGGACAGGCAACACCGGGGAGCTGTTTTTT	CASSQGGRTGNTGELFF
TRBV6-2/TRBV6-3	many	.	TRBJ2-7	TGTGCCAGCATGACAACAGTAACCTACGAGCAGTACTTC	CASMTTVTYEQYF
TRBV6-1	many	TRBD2	TRBJ2-3	TGTGCCAGCAGATGGACTAGCTACACAGATACGCAGTATTTT	CASRWTSYTDTQYF
TRBV25-1	.	TRBD2	TRBJ2-5	TGTGCCAGCAGCGATGGACTAGCGGGGGGACGAAACCAAGAGACCCAGTACTTC	CASSDGLAGGRNQETQYF
TRBV20-1	.	TRBD2	TRBJ2-3	TGCAGTGTTCCGCCTTCACTAGCGGGAGCTAGCACAGATACGCAGTATTTT	CSVPPSLAGASTDTQYF
TRBV20-1	few	.	TRBJ2-3	TGCAGTGCTAGGCGGGGACAGAGCACAGATACGCAGTATTTT	CSARRGQSTDTQYF
TRBV5-1	few	TRBD1	TRBJ1-5	TGCGCCAGCAGCTTGGAGGGACAGGTCAATCAGCCCCAGCATTTT	CASSLEGQVNQPQHF
TRBV7-9	few	.	TRBJ1-5	TGTGCCAGCAGCCCATCGGGGCAGCACCAGACCCAGCATTTT	CASSPSGQHQTQHF
TRBV27	.	.	TRBJ2-6	TGTGCCAGCAGTTCCCGGGCCCTCAGGGCGGGGTACTCTGGGGCCAACGTCCTGACTTTC	CASSSRALRAGYSGANVLTF
TRBV24-1	many	TRBD1	TRBJ2-1	TGTGCCACCAGTGATTTTGTGGCAGGGGGCAATGAGCAGTTCTTC	CATSDFVAGGNEQFF
TRBV19	few	.	TRBJ1-2	TGTGCCAGTAGTATCGCTGGGACTGGTGGCTACACCTTC	CASSIAGTGGYTF
TRBV20-1	many	.	TRBJ2-4	TGCAGTGCTACCCACAGGGAGGGAGGCGCCAAAAACATTCAGTACTTC	CSATHREGGAKNIQYF
TRBV7-8	many	.	TRBJ2-6	TGTGCCAGCAGCTTAGACCTCTCTGGGGCCAACGTCCTGACTTTC	CASSLDLSGANVLTF
TRBV12-3/TRBV12-4	many	TRBD1	TRBJ1-1	TGTGCCAGCAGTTTGGGACAGAGGGAGACTGAAGCTTTCTTT	CASSLGQRETEAFF
TRBV7-3	many	TRBD2	TRBJ2-3	TGTGCCAGCGGTAGCGGGGGCTCCCAAGGAGATACGCAGTATTTT	CASGSGGSQGDTQYF
TRBV11-1	.	.	TRBJ2-3	TGTGCCAGCAGCTTAGCCTTCAGCGGGCGCACAGATACGCAGTATTTT	CASSLAFSGRTDTQYF
TRBV7-3	many	.	TRBJ1-5	TGTGCCAGCAGCTCCCAGGGAAGCAATCAGCCCCAGCATTTT	CASSSQGSNQPQHF
TRBV20-1	.	.	TRBJ2-7	TGCAGTGCACGGGGGGCGGGACAGACCTACGAGCAGTACTTC	CSARGAGQTYEQYF
TRBV6-1	.	.	TRBJ1-3	TGTGCCAGCAGTCGGACGGAGAACTCTGGAAACACCATATATTTT	CASSRTENSGNTIYF
TRBV20-1	few	.	TRBJ2-3	TGCAGTGCCCCTAGCTCGGATGCGGGCACAGATACGCAGTATTTT	CSAPSSDAGTDTQYF
TRBV5-1	few	.	TRBJ1-2	TGCGCCAGCGGACCAGACTATGGCTACACCTTC	CASGPDYGYTF
TRBV12-3/TRBV12-4	many	.	TRBJ2-3	TGTGCCAGCAGTTTAGCGGGAGGAGATACGCAGTATTTT	CASSLAGGDTQYF
TRBV3-1	few	.	TRBJ2-7	TGTGCCAGCAGCCAAGTCGACCGGGGCCCGCAGTACTTC	CASSQVDRGPQYF
TRBV20-1	few	TRBD1	TRBJ1-6	TGCAGTGCCACCGGACAGGGTGATTCACCCCTCCACTTT	CSATGQGDSPLHF